These T cell receptor beta chains were read from a single sample in a study of T cells after yellow fever vaccination. From the 5' RACE reads, TCRdb called clonotypes with MiXCR, one entry per CDR3 protein. The table lists some 350,000 distinct CDR3 sequences, 8% to 10% of them singletons. Sequenced here: PBMCs, sampled on the day of the first yellow fever vaccination. The receptors stem from a man aged 18 to 30 who received the YFV17D yellow fever vaccine. Both conserved end residues are trimmed from each CDR3. A D gene is named only where the DNA matches it firmly. For some rows the clone size is stated as once, few or many, or as a class when expanded; others skip it.

cdr3_aa: ASSVTGRMETQY; d_call: NA; clone_size: few; v_call: TRBV5-1
cdr3_aa: ASSYSNGGETQY; d_call: NA; clone_size: NA; v_call: TRBV6-2/TRBV6-3
cdr3_aa: ASRLRINSPLH; d_call: NA; clone_size: NA; v_call: TRBV6-2/TRBV6-3
cdr3_aa: ASSPTGLGYT; d_call: TRBD1; clone_size: few; v_call: TRBV27
cdr3_aa: AFSFRAGGHYGANVLT; d_call: TRBD1; clone_size: NA; v_call: TRBV12-3/TRBV12-4
cdr3_aa: ASIRQGGTEAF; d_call: TRBD1; clone_size: NA; v_call: TRBV6-1
cdr3_aa: ASSLDRVRY; d_call: TRBD1; clone_size: few; v_call: TRBV12-3/TRBV12-4
cdr3_aa: ASSQERERGTDTQY; d_call: NA; clone_size: NA; v_call: TRBV4-1
cdr3_aa: ASTEGGAYNEQF; d_call: NA; clone_size: few; v_call: TRBV27
cdr3_aa: ASSPGTSGDTQY; d_call: TRBD2; clone_size: many; v_call: TRBV12-3/TRBV12-4
cdr3_aa: ASSQEPAGVSYEQY; d_call: TRBD2; clone_size: few; v_call: TRBV3-1
cdr3_aa: ATRGTGVNTGELF; d_call: TRBD1; clone_size: many; v_call: TRBV24-1